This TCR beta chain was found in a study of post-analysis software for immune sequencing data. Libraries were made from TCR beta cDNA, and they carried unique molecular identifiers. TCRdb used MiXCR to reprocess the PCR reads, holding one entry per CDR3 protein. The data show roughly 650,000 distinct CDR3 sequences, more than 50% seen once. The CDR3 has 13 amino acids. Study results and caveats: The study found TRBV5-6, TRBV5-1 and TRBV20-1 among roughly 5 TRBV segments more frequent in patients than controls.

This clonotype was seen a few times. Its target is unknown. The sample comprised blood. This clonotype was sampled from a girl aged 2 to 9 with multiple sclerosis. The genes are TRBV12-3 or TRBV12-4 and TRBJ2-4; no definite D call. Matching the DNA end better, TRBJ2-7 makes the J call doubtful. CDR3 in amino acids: CASSFGQCYEQYF. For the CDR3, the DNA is TGTGCCAGCAGTTTTGGGCAATGCTACGAGCAGTACTTC.